Included here is one TCR beta chain sequence, with context. Trimming took 1 base from V and 9 from J, leaving 7 bases between them. The CDR3 has 12 residues. Looked up from germline, CDR1 is SGHAT and CDR2 is FQNNGV. Only in-frame clones appear in the TCRdb table, and some are missing; sequencing was by immunoSEQ multiplex PCR. The sample holds about 300,000 clones; around 84% are singletons and the top ten take roughly 1.5%. These data belong to a study of blood T cell repertoires in COVID-19. This TCR was recovered from a human donor with COVID-19, enrolled during active disease. The donor label of this sample is uncertain. The chain joins TRBV11-2 to TRBJ2-1; no clear D gene. The sequenced sample was peripheral blood. CDR3 sequence (DNA): TGTGCCAGCAGCTTAGTAAGGAGTGAGCAGTTCTTC. It yields the protein CASSLVRSEQFF.